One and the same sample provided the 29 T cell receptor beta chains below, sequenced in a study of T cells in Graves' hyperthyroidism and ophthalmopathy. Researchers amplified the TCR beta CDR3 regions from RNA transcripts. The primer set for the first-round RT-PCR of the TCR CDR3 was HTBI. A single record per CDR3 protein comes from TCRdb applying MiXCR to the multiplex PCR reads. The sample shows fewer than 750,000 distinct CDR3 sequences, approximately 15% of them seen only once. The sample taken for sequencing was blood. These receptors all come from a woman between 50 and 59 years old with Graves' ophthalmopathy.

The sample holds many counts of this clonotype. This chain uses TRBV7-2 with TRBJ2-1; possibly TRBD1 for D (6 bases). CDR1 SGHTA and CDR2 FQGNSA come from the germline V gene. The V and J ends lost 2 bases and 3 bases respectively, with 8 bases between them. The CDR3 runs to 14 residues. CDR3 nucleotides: TGTGCCAGCAGCTTAACAGGGTTCTACAATGAGCAGTTCTTC. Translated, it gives CASSLTGFYNEQFF.

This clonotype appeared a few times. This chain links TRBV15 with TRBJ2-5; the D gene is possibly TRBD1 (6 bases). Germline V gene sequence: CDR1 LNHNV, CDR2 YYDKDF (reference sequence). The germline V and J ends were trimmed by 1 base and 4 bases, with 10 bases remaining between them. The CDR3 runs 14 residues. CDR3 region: CATSRVDRGETQYF. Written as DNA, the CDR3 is TGTGCCACCAGCAGAGTGGACAGAGGAGAGACCCAGTACTTC.

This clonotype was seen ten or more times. CDR3 in amino acids: CSAGPLLGLSEQFF. CDR3 in DNA: TGCAGTGCTGGACCCCTGTTGGGGTTGAGTGAGCAGTTCTTC. V is TRBV20-1 and J is TRBJ2-1; D is undetermined. This CDR3 spans 14 amino acids. Trimming cost V 5 bases and J 9 bases, with 20 bases left between them. Germline CDR1 reads DFQATT; CDR2 reads SNEGSKA (reference sequence).

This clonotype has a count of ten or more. The CDR3 region has the DNA TGTGCCAGCAGCACCGCCCTGGCTGCTTTCGACGAGCAGTACTTC. Its protein product is CASSTALAAFDEQYF. This chain joins TRBV7-8 and TRBJ2-7, with D unclear. CDR1 is SGHVS, CDR2 FQNEAQ, per germline. The CDR3 is 15 amino acids. With 5 bases removed from V and 5 bases from J, the gap between germline ends came to 19 bases.

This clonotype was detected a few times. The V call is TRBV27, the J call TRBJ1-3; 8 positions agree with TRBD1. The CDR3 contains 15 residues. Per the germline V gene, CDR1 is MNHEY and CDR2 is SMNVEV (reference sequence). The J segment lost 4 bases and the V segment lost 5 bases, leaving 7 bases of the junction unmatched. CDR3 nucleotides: TGTGCCAGCAGTCCGGACAGGGCGGCAGGAAACACCATATATTTT. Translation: CASSPDRAAGNTIYF.

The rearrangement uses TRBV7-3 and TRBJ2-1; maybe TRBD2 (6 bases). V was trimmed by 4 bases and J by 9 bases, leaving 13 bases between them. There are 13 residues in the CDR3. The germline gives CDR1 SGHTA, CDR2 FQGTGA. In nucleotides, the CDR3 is TGTGCCAGCAGCTCGACTAGGACTGGTGAGCAGTTCTTC. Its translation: CASSSTRTGEQFF.

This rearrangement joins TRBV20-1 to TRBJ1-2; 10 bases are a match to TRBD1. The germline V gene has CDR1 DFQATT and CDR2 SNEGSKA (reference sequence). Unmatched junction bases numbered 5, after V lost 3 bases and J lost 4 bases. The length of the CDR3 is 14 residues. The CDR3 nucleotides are TGCAGTGCTAGGGGACAGGGGAGGGCCTATGGCTACACCTTC. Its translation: CSARGQGRAYGYTF.

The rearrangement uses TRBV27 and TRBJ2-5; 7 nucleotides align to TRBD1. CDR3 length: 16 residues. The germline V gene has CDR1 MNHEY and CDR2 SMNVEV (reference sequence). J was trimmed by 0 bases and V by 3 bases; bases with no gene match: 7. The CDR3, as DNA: TGTGCCAGCAGTTTTTCGGGACAGCGGTACCAAGAGACCCAGTACTTC. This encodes CASSFSGQRYQETQYF.

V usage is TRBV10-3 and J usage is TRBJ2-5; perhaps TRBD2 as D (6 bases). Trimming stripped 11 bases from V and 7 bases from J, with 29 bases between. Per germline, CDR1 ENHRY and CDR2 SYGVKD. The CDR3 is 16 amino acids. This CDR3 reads CASRAAGTPLGGTQYF. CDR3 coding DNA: TGTGCCTCGCGGGCGGCCGGGACTCCCCTCGGAGGGACCCAGTACTTC.

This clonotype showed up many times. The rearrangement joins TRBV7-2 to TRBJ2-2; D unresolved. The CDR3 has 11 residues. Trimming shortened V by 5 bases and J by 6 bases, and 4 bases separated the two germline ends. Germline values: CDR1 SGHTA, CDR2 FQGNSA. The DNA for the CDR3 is TGTGCCAGCAGCAAGGCCGGGGAGCTGTTTTTT. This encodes CASSKAGELFF.

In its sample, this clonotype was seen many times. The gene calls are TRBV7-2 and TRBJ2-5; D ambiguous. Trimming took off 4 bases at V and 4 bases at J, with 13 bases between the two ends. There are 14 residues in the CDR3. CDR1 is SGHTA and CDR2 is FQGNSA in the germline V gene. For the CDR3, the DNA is TGTGCCAGCAGCTCCCCTCTTCGAGTAGAGACCCAGTACTTC. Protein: CASSSPLRVETQYF.

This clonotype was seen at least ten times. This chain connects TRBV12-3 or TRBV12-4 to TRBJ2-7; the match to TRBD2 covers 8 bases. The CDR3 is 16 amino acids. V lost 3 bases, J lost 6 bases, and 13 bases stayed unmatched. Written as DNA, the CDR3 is TGTGCCAGCAGTTTCCGATCGGGTCTAGCGGGCTCCGAGCAGTACTTC. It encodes CASSFRSGLAGSEQYF.

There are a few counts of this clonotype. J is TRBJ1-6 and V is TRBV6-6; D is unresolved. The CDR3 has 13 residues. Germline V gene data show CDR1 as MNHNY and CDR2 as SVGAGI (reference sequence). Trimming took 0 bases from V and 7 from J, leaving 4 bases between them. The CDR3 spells CASSYSANSPLHF. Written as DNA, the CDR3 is TGTGCCAGCAGTTACTCGGCCAATTCACCCCTCCACTTT.

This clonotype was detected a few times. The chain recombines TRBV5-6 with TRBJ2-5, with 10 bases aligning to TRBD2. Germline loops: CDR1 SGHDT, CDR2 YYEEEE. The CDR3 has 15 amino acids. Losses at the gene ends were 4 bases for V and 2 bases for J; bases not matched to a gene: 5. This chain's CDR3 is CASSVALAGQETQYF. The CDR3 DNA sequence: TGTGCCAGCAGCGTCGCACTAGCGGGGCAAGAGACCCAGTACTTC.

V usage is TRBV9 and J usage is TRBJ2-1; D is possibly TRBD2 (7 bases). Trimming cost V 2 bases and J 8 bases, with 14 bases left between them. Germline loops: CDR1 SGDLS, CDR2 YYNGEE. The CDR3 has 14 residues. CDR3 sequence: CASSVLRGGHEQFF. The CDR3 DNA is TGTGCCAGCAGCGTTCTAAGGGGGGGCCATGAGCAGTTCTTC.

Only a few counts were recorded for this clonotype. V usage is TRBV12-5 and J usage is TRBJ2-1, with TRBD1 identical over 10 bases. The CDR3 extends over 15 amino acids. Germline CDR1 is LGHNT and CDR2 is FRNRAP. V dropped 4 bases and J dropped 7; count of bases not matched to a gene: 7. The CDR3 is CASGSWGQGRNEQFF. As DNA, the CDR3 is TGTGCTAGTGGTTCGTGGGGACAGGGGCGAAATGAGCAGTTCTTC. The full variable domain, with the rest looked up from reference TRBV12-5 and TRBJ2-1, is DARVTQTPRHKVTEMGQEVTMRCQPILGHNTVFWYRQTMMQGLELLAYFRNRAPLDDSGMPKDRFSAEMPDATLATLKIQPSEPRDSAVYFCASGSWGQGRNEQFFGPGTRLTVL.

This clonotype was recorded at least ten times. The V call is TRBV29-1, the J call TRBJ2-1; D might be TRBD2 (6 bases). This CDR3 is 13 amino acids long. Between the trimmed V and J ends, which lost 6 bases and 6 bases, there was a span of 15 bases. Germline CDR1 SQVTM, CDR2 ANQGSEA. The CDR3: CSVYRRVGNEQFF. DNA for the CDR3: TGCAGCGTCTACAGGAGGGTGGGCAATGAGCAGTTCTTC.

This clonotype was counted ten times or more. The CDR3 loop reads CASSSPGLPSYNEQFF. CDR3 in DNA: TGTGCCAGCAGCTCTCCGGGACTACCTTCCTACAATGAGCAGTTCTTC. The V gene is TRBV11-2, the J gene TRBJ2-1; 7 bases are shared with TRBD2. This CDR3 region has 16 residues. The J segment lost 1 base and the V segment lost 4 bases, leaving 7 bases of the junction unmatched. Germline V gene lookup returns CDR1 SGHAT and CDR2 FQNNGV.

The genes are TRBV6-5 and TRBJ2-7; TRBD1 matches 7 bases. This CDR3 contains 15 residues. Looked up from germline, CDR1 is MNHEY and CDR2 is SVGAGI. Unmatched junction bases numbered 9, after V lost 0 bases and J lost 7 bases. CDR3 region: CASSYSWQGVREQYF. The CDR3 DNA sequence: TGTGCCAGCAGTTACTCCTGGCAGGGGGTGCGGGAGCAGTACTTC.

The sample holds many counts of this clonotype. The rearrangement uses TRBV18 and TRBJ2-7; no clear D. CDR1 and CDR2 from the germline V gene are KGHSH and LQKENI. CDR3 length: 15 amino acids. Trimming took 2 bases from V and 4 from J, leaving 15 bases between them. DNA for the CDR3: TGTGCCAGCTCACCAGGTGGCAGCCTACAGTACGAGCAGTACTTC. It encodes CASSPGGSLQYEQYF.

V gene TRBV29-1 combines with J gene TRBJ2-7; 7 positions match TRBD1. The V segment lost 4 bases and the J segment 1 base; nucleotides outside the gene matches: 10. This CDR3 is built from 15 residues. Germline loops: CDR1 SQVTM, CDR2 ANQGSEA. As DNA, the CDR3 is TGCAGCGTTGTTAGGGGGCTCGACGCATCCTACGAGCAGTACTTC. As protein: CSVVRGLDASYEQYF.

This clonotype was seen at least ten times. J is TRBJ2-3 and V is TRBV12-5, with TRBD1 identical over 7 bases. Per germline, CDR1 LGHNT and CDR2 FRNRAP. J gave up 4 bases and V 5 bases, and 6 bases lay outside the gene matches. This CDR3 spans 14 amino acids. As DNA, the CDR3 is TGTGCTAGTGGTCCACGGACAGGTGCAGATACGCAGTATTTT. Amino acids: CASGPRTGADTQYF. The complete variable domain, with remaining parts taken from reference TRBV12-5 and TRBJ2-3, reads DARVTQTPRHKVTEMGQEVTMRCQPILGHNTVFWYRQTMMQGLELLAYFRNRAPLDDSGMPKDRFSAEMPDATLATLKIQPSEPRDSAVYFCASGPRTGADTQYFGPGTRLTVL.

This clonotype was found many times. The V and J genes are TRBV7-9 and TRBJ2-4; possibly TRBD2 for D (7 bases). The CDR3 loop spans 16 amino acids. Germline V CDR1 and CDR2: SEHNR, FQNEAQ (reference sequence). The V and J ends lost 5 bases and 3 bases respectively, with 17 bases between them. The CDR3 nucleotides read TGTGCCAGCAGCACCCCGGGGGGCCGAGGCAAAAACATTCAGTACTTC. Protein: CASSTPGGRGKNIQYF.

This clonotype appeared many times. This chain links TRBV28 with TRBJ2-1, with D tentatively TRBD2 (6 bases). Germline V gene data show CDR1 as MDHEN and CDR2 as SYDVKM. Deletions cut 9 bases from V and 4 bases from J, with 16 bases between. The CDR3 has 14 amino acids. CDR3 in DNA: TGTGCCAGTCTGGGAGCGGGTGGGTACAATGAGCAGTTCTTC. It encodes CASLGAGGYNEQFF.

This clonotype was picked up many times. The CDR3: CASSPRLAGDFSNEQFF. As DNA, the CDR3 is TGTGCCAGCAGCCCTAGACTAGCGGGAGATTTCTCCAATGAGCAGTTCTTC. This chain joins TRBV2 and TRBJ2-1, with TRBD2 matching 12 bases. This CDR3 comprises 17 residues. The trim removed 6 bases at V and 6 bases at J, leaving 12 bases unmatched. CDR1 SNHLY and CDR2 FYNNEI come from the germline V gene.

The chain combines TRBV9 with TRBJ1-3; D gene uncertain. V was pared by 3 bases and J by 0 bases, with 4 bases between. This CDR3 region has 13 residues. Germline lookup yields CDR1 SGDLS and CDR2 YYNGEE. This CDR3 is CASSGNSGNTIYF. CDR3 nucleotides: TGTGCCAGCAGCGGGAACTCTGGAAACACCATATATTTT.

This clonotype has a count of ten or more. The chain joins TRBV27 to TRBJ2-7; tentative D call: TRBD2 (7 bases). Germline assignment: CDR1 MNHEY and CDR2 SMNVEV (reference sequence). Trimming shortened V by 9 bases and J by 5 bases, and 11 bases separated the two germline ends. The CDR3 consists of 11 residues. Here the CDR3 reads CASGGAHEQYF. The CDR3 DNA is TGTGCCAGTGGGGGGGCCCACGAGCAGTACTTC.

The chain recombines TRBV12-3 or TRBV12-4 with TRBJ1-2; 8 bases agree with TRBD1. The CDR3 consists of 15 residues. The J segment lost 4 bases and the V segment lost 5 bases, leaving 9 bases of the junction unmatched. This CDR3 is CASSPNGQGVYGYTF. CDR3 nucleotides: TGTGCCAGCAGTCCCAATGGACAGGGTGTCTATGGCTACACCTTC.

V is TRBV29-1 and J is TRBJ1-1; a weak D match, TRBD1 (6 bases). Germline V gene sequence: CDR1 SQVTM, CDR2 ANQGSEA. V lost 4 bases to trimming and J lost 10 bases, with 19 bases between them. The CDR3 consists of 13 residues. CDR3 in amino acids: CSVALYRENGAFF. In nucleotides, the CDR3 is TGCAGCGTTGCCCTTTACAGGGAGAATGGAGCTTTCTTT.